These 5 T cell receptor beta chains were all obtained from the same sample, sequenced in a study of blood T cells in healthy people across ages. A second roughly 6 to 12 cycle PCR used barcoded and J-beta primers. TCRdb ran MiXCR on the 5' RACE reads and lists one entry per CDR3 protein. The table shows roughly 730,000 distinct CDR3 sequences, with around three fifths occurring only once. Material for sequencing was blood. These receptors were collected from a man aged 35-49 years in good health.

This clonotype was seen more than once but under ten times. The chain employs TRBV12-3 or TRBV12-4 and TRBJ2-7; TRBD1 agrees at 8 bases. The trim removed 7 bases at V and 7 bases at J, leaving 15 bases unmatched. CDR3 length: 15 amino acids. CDR3 loop: CASTLGQGAHNEQYF. The CDR3 DNA is TGTGCCAGCACCCTGGGGCAGGGGGCTCACAATGAGCAGTACTTC.

The CDR3 here is CASSLEPFEQYF. In DNA, the CDR3 is TGTGCCAGCAGCTTGGAACCCTTCGAGCAGTACTTC. The chain uses TRBV5-5 and TRBJ2-5; D call uncertain. With the DNA end fitting TRBJ2-7 better, the J assignment may be wrong. From germline, CDR1 is SGHKS and CDR2 YYEKEE (reference sequence). The CDR3 sequence is 12 residues long.

This sequence joins TRBV5-6 and TRBJ2-7, with D perhaps matching TRBD2 (5 bases). The CDR3 spans 15 residues. Per germline, CDR1 SGHDT and CDR2 YYEEEE. The ends were cut back, 2 bases at V and 7 bases at J, with 19 bases in the middle. The CDR3: CASSFRGSGEAEQYF. CDR3 bases: TGTGCCAGCAGCTTTCGGGGAAGCGGAGAGGCGGAGCAGTACTTC.

The gene calls are TRBV20-1 and TRBJ2-1; 9 bases line up with TRBD2. CDR3 length equals 16 residues. The V gene's germline CDR1 is DFQATT and CDR2 SNEGSKA (reference sequence). The junction had 7 bases not matched to a gene; V was cut back by 3 bases and J by 1 base. In nucleotides, the CDR3 is TGCAGTGCTAGCTCTTGGGCGGGAGGGTCCTACAATGAGCAGTTCTTC. Encoded protein: CSASSWAGGSYNEQFF.

The table lists this clonotype with many counts. The chain employs TRBV7-2 and TRBJ2-1; tentative D call: TRBD1 (6 bases). Trimming shortened V by 6 bases and J by 2 bases, and 14 bases separated the two germline ends. This CDR3 spans 15 amino acids. Germline lookup yields CDR1 SGHTA and CDR2 FQGNSA. CDR3 residues: CASSLQGNTYNEQFF. Here the CDR3 DNA reads TGTGCCAGCAGTTTACAGGGAAACACCTACAATGAGCAGTTCTTC.